What follows describes a single TCR beta chain. Its antigen is unidentified. PCR amplification relied on 60 Vbeta primers (plus 13 Jbeta primers). Assay: immunoSEQ multiplex PCR; the TCRdb copy retains only in-frame clones and omits some. The table records around 150,000 clones, around four fifths of them present only once. Germline V gives CDR1 SGHNT, CDR2 YENEEA. Trimming took 6 bases from V and 11 from J, leaving 16 bases between them. CDR3 size: 12 residues. The record originates from a study of cytomegalovirus exposure and HLA in healthy donors. The study's findings and limits: When the data were analyzed later, several of the most significant clusters appeared to be linked to common viral pathogens.

The TCR originated in a young man in good health. This chain uses TRBV11-3 with TRBJ1-1; possible D gene TRBD1, 6 bases. The sequenced sample was PBMCs. This chain's CDR3 is CASRPPQGLAFF. Written as DNA, the CDR3 is TGTGCCAGCAGACCCCCCCAGGGGTTGGCTTTCTTT.